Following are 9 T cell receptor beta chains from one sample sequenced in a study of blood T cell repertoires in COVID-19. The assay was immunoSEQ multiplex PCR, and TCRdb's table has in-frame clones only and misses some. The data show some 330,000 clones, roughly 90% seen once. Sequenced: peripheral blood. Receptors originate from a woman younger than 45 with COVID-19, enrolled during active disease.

The CDR3 is CASMDRDEKLFF. The CDR3 DNA reads as TGTGCCAGCATGGACAGAGATGAAAAACTGTTTTTT. The chain couples TRBV2 to TRBJ1-4, with D tentatively TRBD1 (6 bases). The CDR3 consists of 12 residues. V was trimmed by 7 bases and J by 6 bases, leaving 9 bases between them. CDR1 is SNHLY and CDR2 is FYNNEI in the germline V gene.

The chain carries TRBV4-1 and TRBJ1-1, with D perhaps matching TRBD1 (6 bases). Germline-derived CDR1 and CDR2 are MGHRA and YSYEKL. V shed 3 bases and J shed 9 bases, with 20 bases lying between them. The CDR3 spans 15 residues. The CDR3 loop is CASSHSSITGSKAFF. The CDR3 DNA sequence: TGCGCCAGCAGCCACTCGAGCATTACAGGGTCCAAAGCTTTCTTT.

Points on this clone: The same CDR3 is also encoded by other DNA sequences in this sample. This chain's CDR3 is CASSFRVTGELFF. CDR3 nucleotides: TGCGCCAGCAGCTTCAGGGTCACCGGGGAGCTGTTTTTT. The rearrangement joins TRBV5-1 to TRBJ2-2, with D possibly being TRBD1 (5 bases). This CDR3 has 13 amino acids. CDR1 is SGHRS, CDR2 YFSETQ, per germline. V lost 2 bases and J 4 bases, leaving 6 bases between the germline ends.

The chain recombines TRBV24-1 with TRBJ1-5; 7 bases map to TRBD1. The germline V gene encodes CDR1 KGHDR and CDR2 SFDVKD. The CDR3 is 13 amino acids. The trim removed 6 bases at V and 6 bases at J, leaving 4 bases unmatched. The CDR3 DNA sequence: TGTGCCACCAGTCCAGGGGGATCTCAGCCCCAGCATTTT. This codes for CATSPGGSQPQHF.

The CDR3 loop reads CASSSSVTGGSPLHF. CDR3 in DNA: TGTGCCAGCAGCTCATCCGTGACAGGGGGATCACCCCTCCACTTT. This chain joins TRBV11-2 and TRBJ1-6; 9 positions match TRBD1. V was clipped by 4 bases and J by 10 bases; unmatched bases: 8. Germline CDR1 SGHAT, CDR2 FQNNGV. This CDR3 region has 15 residues.

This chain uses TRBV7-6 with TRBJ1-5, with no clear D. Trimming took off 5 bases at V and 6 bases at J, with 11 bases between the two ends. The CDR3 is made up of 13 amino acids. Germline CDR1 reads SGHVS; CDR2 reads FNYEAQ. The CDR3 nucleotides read TGTGCCAGCAGCGTCAGTGGGCGTCAGCCCCAGCATTTT. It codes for CASSVSGRQPQHF.

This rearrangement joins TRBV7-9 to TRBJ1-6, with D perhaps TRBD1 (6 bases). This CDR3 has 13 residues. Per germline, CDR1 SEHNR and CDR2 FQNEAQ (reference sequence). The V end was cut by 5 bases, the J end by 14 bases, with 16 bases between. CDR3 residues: CASSPPTGASLHF. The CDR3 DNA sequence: TGTGCCAGCAGCCCCCCGACAGGAGCGTCCCTCCACTTT.

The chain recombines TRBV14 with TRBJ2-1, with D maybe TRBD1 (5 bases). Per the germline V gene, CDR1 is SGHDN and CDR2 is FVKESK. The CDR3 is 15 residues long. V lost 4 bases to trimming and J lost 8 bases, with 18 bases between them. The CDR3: CASSPQGSPMDEQFF. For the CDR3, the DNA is TGTGCCAGCAGCCCCCAGGGTAGTCCCATGGATGAGCAGTTCTTC.

The CDR3 DNA follows: TGTGCCAGCAGCGGAACCGGGACAGTGAACACCGGGGAGCTGTTTTTT. Protein product: CASSGTGTVNTGELFF. This chain links TRBV9 with TRBJ2-2; 7 positions match TRBD1. Germline V CDR1 and CDR2: SGDLS, YYNGEE. This CDR3 comprises 16 residues. The junction had 6 bases not matched to a gene; V was cut back by 3 bases and J by 1 base.